This entry features one T cell receptor beta chain sequence. The specificity of this receptor is unknown. Base qualities are missing; no much larger clone stands one base away. Using the deep immunoSEQ assay, multiplex PCR amplified TCR CDR3 regions from genomic DNA. Extracted genomic DNA from each cell subset was distributed evenly across all wells of several immunoSEQ 96-well plates, and each plate was treated as a replicate. For sorted subsets, 200 to 250 ng genomic DNA, equal to 30,000 to 35,000 T cell genomes, was loaded into each replicate PCR. The purified libraries were quantified using a Qubit 3.0 fluorometer, sized with a Bioanalyzer 2100, and then quantified again using the KAPA Library Quantification kit. Every immunoSEQ 96-well plate was sequenced on a separate single-read 150-cycle Illumina NextSeq 550 flow cell. In the original analysis: The immunoSEQ output contained only junctional sequences without quality scores, so filtering could not match that applied to full-length reads. Sequences were annotated with PyIR, a Python wrapper for IgBLAST v1.9, using IMGT germline references to assign V/J genes and CDR3. Reads were filtered out if the reads had weak V/J assignments (E-value above 1e-6), no CDR3, stop codons, out-of-frame junctions, or ambiguous translated residues. A V3J clonotype was defined by an identical inferred V gene, J gene, and CDR3 amino acid sequence. Percentage overlap between repertoires was calculated by dividing the number of shared unique clonotypes by the size of the smaller repertoire. Repertoire richness was assessed with RTK rarefaction, the Chao1 estimator, and Recon v2.1 estimates of unobserved clonotypes. OLGA was used to compute generation probabilities for all TCRbeta clonotypes that the gDNA method yielded from four donors. TCRdb stores this immuneACCESS table with in-frame sequences only. Part of the clones is absent; in the studies checked, under half of the shortfall reflects unresolved V genes, and no reason is known for the rest. Clone size and the V and J calls come from that table; the DNA yielded D and trimming. For this sample there are 2 million to 2.5 million clones; over 85% appear just once. About 1.1% of the sample is taken by the ten largest.

CD8 naive samples consisted of CD45RO-negative cells that were positively selected for CCR7, yielding a CD45RA+CCR7+ population without TemRA cells. The donors were healthy, HIV-negative adults with no recently reported acute infections or vaccinations. Every donor was a Caucasian adult residing in Nashville, Tennessee, USA. After blood collection by leukapheresis, PBMCs were isolated using Ficoll-Histopaque density gradient centrifugation and then cryopreserved in the vapor phase of liquid nitrogen. Analytical flow cytometry was used to check the purity and quantity of each magnetically sorted T cell population. From each sorted fraction, genomic DNA was isolated and quantified by UV absorbance on a Nanodrop 2000c. The CDR3 runs 15 residues from the cysteine to the phenylalanine. The only DNA kept is the CDR3, 45 bases in frame from the first base. From a lookup of the germline V gene, CDR1 and CDR2 are SGDLS and YYNGEE. Trimming accounts for 3 bases at V and 4 bases at J, while the number of junction bases matched to no gene is 6.

The data belong to a study of shared clonotypes between healthy human individuals (TCRdb year 2020). With respect to the entire study: The cohort comprised a couple of women and three men aged 18 to 49 years. Between about 0.85 and 10 billion PBMCs per donor were obtained by leukapheresis. The study deeply sequenced blood TCR repertoires of about 5 healthy adults to estimate repertoire size and the extent of clonotype sharing between individuals. For each donor, three plates each were used for CD4 naive and CD4 memory, two plates were used for CD8 naive, and one plate was used for CD8 memory. To increase sequencing depth and limit assay-specific biases, different laboratories used diverse techniques to prepare libraries and sequence TCR repertoires.

What the work shows at the level of the full study, not this receptor alone: When several donors were compared, the shared fraction of clonotypes was about 5% for naive CD4, 3.5% to 4% for naive CD8, roughly 2.3% for memory CD4, and about 0.36% for memory CD8. Only blood was sampled, and tissue TCR repertoires likely differ from those in blood. The small number of donors limited the genetic and exposure-history diversity represented. Compared with non-shared clonotypes, clonotypes shared by all four sorted-subset donors had higher generation probabilities. Pairwise subsampling indicated that sequencing depth was expected to affect the degree of clonotype sharing among donors. Larger estimated clonotype richness was generally found for naive subsets than for memory subsets. Rarefaction of sorted-subset datasets indicated incomplete sequencing despite the large sequencing depth.

Rearrangement joined TRBV9 to TRBJ2-7; TRBD2 agrees with 11 junctional bases. This sequence was found in a man younger than 30 in good health. Sequencing was performed on naive CD8+ T cells sorted from blood. What the cell subset or site label conveys for this sample: CD45RA+CCR7+. The CDR3 in this case is CASSEGSGGAYEQYF. In nucleotides, the sequence is TGTGCCAGCAGCGAGGGTAGCGGGGGGGCATACGAGCAGTACTTC.